This entry lists 26 T cell receptor beta chains sequenced from one sample in a study of shared T cell receptors in the human thymus. Assay used: immunoSEQ multiplex PCR; TCRdb lists only in-frame clones, some missing. The table lists hundreds of thousands of clones, around 78% of them singletons. These same records also appear under a second study, on human thymus T cells.

Material for sequencing was thymocytes. These receptors all stem from a boy under three years old with a congenital heart defect.

The chain recombines TRBV27 with TRBJ2-7, with 9 bases aligning to TRBD2. The CDR3 consists of 16 residues. Germline V gives CDR1 MNHEY, CDR2 SMNVEV (reference sequence). V trimming: 5 bases; J trimming: 2 bases; junction bases outside the gene matches: 10. CDR3 sequence reads: CASSPRGCGRAYEQYF. Here the CDR3 DNA reads TGTGCCAGCAGTCCCAGGGGGTGCGGGAGGGCCTACGAGCAGTACTTC.

The chain has TRBV5-4 and TRBJ2-2; 8 bases align to TRBD1. This CDR3 comprises 15 residues. CDR1 SGHNT and CDR2 YYREEE come from the germline V gene (reference sequence). Trimming at V came to 4 bases and at J to 5 bases, leaving 7 bases not matched to a gene. CDR3: CASSPDRGGTGELFF. As DNA, the CDR3 is TGTGCCAGCAGCCCCGACAGGGGCGGAACCGGGGAGCTGTTTTTT.

The table lists this clone with a few counts. The CDR3 region is CASSLDGKTGELFF. The CDR3 bases are TGTGCCAGCAGCTTAGACGGGAAGACCGGGGAGCTGTTTTTT. The chain combines TRBV7-6 with TRBJ2-2; possibly TRBD2 for D (5 bases). This CDR3 is 14 amino acids long. Deletions cut 1 base from V and 5 bases from J, with 8 bases between. Per germline, CDR1 SGHVS and CDR2 FNYEAQ.

There are a few counts of this clone. This sequence joins TRBV14 and TRBJ2-2; 10 bases are shared with TRBD2. The V gene's germline CDR1 is SGHDN and CDR2 FVKESK. V was pared by 5 bases and J by 4 bases, with 4 bases of the junction left unmatched. The length of the CDR3 is 15 residues. CDR3: CASSSSGRATGELFF. In nucleotides, the CDR3 is TGTGCCAGCAGCTCAAGCGGGAGGGCCACCGGGGAGCTGTTTTTT.

Comments on this clone: Distinct nucleotide sequences in the sample also encode this CDR3. The J gene is TRBJ1-1, the V gene TRBV27; TRBD1 matches 8 bases. Germline trimming cut 4 bases from V and 1 base from J; bases unmatched to any gene: 2. CDR1 is MNHEY, CDR2 SMNVEV, per germline (reference sequence). The CDR3 is 14 amino acids. The CDR3 sequence is CASSSGTGNTEAFF. CDR3 sequence (DNA): TGTGCCAGCAGTTCCGGGACAGGGAACACTGAAGCTTTCTTT.

This clone has only a few counts. This sequence joins TRBV28 and TRBJ2-1, with D possibly TRBD2 on 5 matching bases. The CDR3 has 13 amino acids. Per the germline V gene, CDR1 is MDHEN and CDR2 is SYDVKM. V lost 9 bases and J lost 7, with 16 bases in between. CDR3 nucleotide sequence: TGTGCCAGTCTCCCCCGGGGTGGAAATGAGCAGTTCTTC. Protein product: CASLPRGGNEQFF. The whole variable domain, remainder taken from reference TRBV28 and TRBJ2-1, is DVKVTQSSRYLVKRTGEKVFLECVQDMDHENMFWYRQDPGLGLRLIYFSYDVKMKEKGDIPEGYSVSREKKERFSLILESASTNQTSMYLCASLPRGGNEQFFGPGTRLTVL.

This chain links TRBV28 with TRBJ2-1; D is perhaps TRBD2 (9 bases). The CDR3 spans 20 residues. V lost 2 bases and J 7 bases, leaving 30 bases between the germline ends. CDR1 is MDHEN, CDR2 SYDVKM, per germline. Here the CDR3 reads CASSLIQTGASLAGRNEQFF. In nucleotides, the CDR3 is TGTGCCAGCAGTTTAATCCAGACAGGGGCGAGCCTAGCGGGAAGGAATGAGCAGTTCTTC. The whole variable domain, remainder taken from reference TRBV28 and TRBJ2-1, is DVKVTQSSRYLVKRTGEKVFLECVQDMDHENMFWYRQDPGLGLRLIYFSYDVKMKEKGDIPEGYSVSREKKERFSLILESASTNQTSMYLCASSLIQTGASLAGRNEQFFGPGTRLTVL.

This clone was recorded only once. This chain links TRBV10-3 with TRBJ2-3; 7 bases fit TRBD2. The junction had 8 bases not matched to a gene; V was cut back by 8 bases and J by 0 bases. Looked up from germline, CDR1 is ENHRY and CDR2 is SYGVKD. The CDR3 runs 15 residues. The CDR3 nucleotides are TGTGCCATCGGAGGCAATAGCGGGAGCACAGATACGCAGTATTTT. This encodes CAIGGNSGSTDTQYF.

CDR3: CASPWGESSYNEQFF. The CDR3, as DNA: TGTGCCAGCCCATGGGGGGAAAGCTCCTACAATGAGCAGTTCTTC. V usage is TRBV28 and J usage is TRBJ2-1; D possibly corresponds to TRBD2 (6 bases). Germline assignment: CDR1 MDHEN and CDR2 SYDVKM. The CDR3 spans 15 residues. V gave up 8 bases and J gave up 0 bases, with 14 bases separating them.

The CDR3 protein is CAWSERRSRDEQFF. The CDR3 bases are TGTGCCTGGAGTGAAAGGAGGAGTAGGGATGAGCAGTTCTTC. J is TRBJ2-1 and V is TRBV30; a possible D gene is TRBD2 (5 bases). The CDR3 has 14 residues. The V and J ends lost 1 base and 8 bases respectively, with 15 bases between them. Germline CDR1 is GTSNPN and CDR2 is SVGIG (reference sequence). The variable domain in full, completed from reference TRBV30 and TRBJ2-1, reads SQTIHQWPATLVQPVGSPLSLECTVEGTSNPNLYWYRQAAGRGLQLLFYSVGIGQISSEVPQNLSASRPQDRQFILSSKKLLLSDSGFYLCAWSERRSRDEQFFGPGTRLTVL.

The genes are TRBV11-3 and TRBJ2-7, with 9 bases matching TRBD2. Germline V lookup: CDR1 SGHNT, CDR2 YENEEA. J was trimmed by 5 bases and V by 2 bases; bases with no gene match: 4. The length of the CDR3 is 14 residues. CDR3 DNA: TGTGCCAGCAGCTTAAGAGCGGGAGGAAACGAGCAGTACTTC. Translating gives CASSLRAGGNEQYF.

The V gene is TRBV28, the J gene TRBJ1-1; a weak D match, TRBD1 (5 bases). Germline CDR1 MDHEN, CDR2 SYDVKM. The CDR3 loop spans 15 amino acids. Between the trimmed V and J ends, which lost 0 bases and 1 base, there was a span of 9 bases. The CDR3 loop is CASSLCLRENTEAFF. Written as DNA, the CDR3 is TGTGCCAGCAGTTTATGCCTCAGGGAGAACACTGAAGCTTTCTTT.

This CDR3 is CASSVGTGGQKTEAFF. The CDR3 nucleotides are TGTGCCAGCAGCGTAGGGACAGGTGGTCAGAAGACTGAAGCTTTCTTT. The chain links TRBV9 to TRBJ1-1; TRBD1 agrees at 7 bases. Trimming removed 0 bases from V and 5 bases from J; junction bases left unmatched: 10. CDR1 and CDR2 (germline): SGDLS, YYNGEE. This CDR3 comprises 16 residues.

The V gene is TRBV6-5, the J gene TRBJ2-1, with D possibly matching TRBD2 (5 bases). Germline V gives CDR1 MNHEY, CDR2 SVGAGI. This CDR3 has 15 residues. Trimming cost V 2 bases and J 6 bases, with 14 bases left between them. CDR3 nucleotides: TGTGCCAGCAGTTACCGTCCCGCAACTAGCAATGAGCAGTTCTTC. This gives the protein CASSYRPATSNEQFF.

The V call is TRBV5-4, the J call TRBJ2-2; no clear D. CDR3 length equals 16 residues. V lost 1 base to trimming and J lost 4 bases, with 14 bases between them. Germline V gene data show CDR1 as SGHNT and CDR2 as YYREEE (reference sequence). In DNA, the CDR3 is TGTGCCAGCAGCTTGCCGGCTAGTAAAGGCACCGGGGAGCTGTTTTTT. Its protein product is CASSLPASKGTGELFF.

The chain is built from TRBV10-3 and TRBJ1-2, with 8 bases that match TRBD1. In germline, CDR1 is ENHRY, CDR2 SYGVKD. Trimming removed 7 bases from V and 6 bases from J; junction bases left unmatched: 10. This CDR3 is built from 14 residues. For the CDR3, the DNA is TGTGCCATCAACCTTCGGCAGGGGGCAAATGGCTACACCTTC. It encodes CAINLRQGANGYTF.

In regard to this clone: The junction shows a germline mismatch at one end, possibly a read error. This chain connects TRBV13 to TRBJ2-3, with D possibly TRBD2 on 8 matching bases. The length of the CDR3 is 20 residues. Germline-derived CDR1 and CDR2 are PRHDT and FYEKMQ (reference sequence). The CDR3 sequence is CASSLEGGSGEASGTDTQYF. The CDR3 region has the DNA TGTGCCAGCAGTTTAGAAGGGGGCAGTGGTGAGGCTAGCGGGACAGATACGCAGTATTTT.

The chain links TRBV11-1 to TRBJ2-1; TRBD2 matches at 8 bases. Germline CDR1 SGHAT, CDR2 FQDESV (reference sequence). With 5 bases clipped from V and 2 bases from J, the junction kept 5 bases outside the gene matches. CDR3 length: 15 amino acids. The CDR3 coding sequence is TGTGCCAGCAGCCCTACTAGCGGCCCCTACAATGAGCAGTTCTTC. Protein sequence: CASSPTSGPYNEQFF. Combining the CDR3 with reference TRBV11-1 and TRBJ2-1 gives the whole variable domain EAEVAQSPRYKITEKSQAVAFWCDPISGHATLYWYRQILGQGPELLVQFQDESVVDDSQLPKDRFSAERLKGVDSTLKIQPAELGDSAMYLCASSPTSGPYNEQFFGPGTRLTVL.

V is TRBV5-5 and J is TRBJ1-2; no definite D call. Germline V gives CDR1 SGHKS, CDR2 YYEKEE (reference sequence). V was trimmed by 4 bases and J by 8 bases, leaving 15 bases between them. The CDR3 is made up of 13 amino acids. CDR3 bases: TGTGCCAGCAGCCCAGCTCCAGGTGGCGGCTACACCTTC. Translated, it gives CASSPAPGGGYTF. The full variable domain, with the rest looked up from reference TRBV5-5 and TRBJ1-2, is DAGVTQSPTHLIKTRGQQVTLRCSPISGHKSVSWYQQVLGQGPQFIFQYYEKEERGRGNFPDRFSARQFPNYSSELNVNALLLGDSALYLCASSPAPGGGYTFGSGTRLTVV.

The chain carries TRBV28 and TRBJ2-7; D possibly corresponds to TRBD1 (6 bases). V shed 7 bases and J shed 1 base, with 17 bases lying between them. Germline V gene lookup returns CDR1 MDHEN and CDR2 SYDVKM. The CDR3 covers 15 residues. CDR3 bases: TGTGCCAGCACCAAAGGACAGTTAGTGTCCTACGAGCAGTACTTC. It translates to CASTKGQLVSYEQYF.

This clone was detected once. The J gene is TRBJ1-2, the V gene TRBV9; 7 positions agree with TRBD1. Per germline, CDR1 SGDLS and CDR2 YYNGEE. This CDR3 contains 13 residues. V lost 3 bases and J lost 4; bases outside the gene matches: 3. CDR3 region: CASSGQGFYGYTF. As DNA, the CDR3 is TGTGCCAGCAGCGGACAGGGTTTCTATGGCTACACCTTC.

The CDR3 nucleotides read TGCAGCGGTAGGACGGACAGGGGTGCCCCCGAAGCTTTCTTT. Its protein product is CSGRTDRGAPEAFF. The chain combines TRBV29-1 with TRBJ1-1; 9 bases map to TRBD1. CDR3 length: 14 residues. Germline lookup yields CDR1 SQVTM and CDR2 ANQGSEA. With V trimmed by 7 bases and J by 8 bases, 14 bases remained unmatched.

CDR3 in amino acids: CASSPDRPEEQYF. The CDR3 nucleotides read TGCGCCAGCAGCCCGGACAGACCGGAGGAGCAGTACTTC. The gene calls are TRBV5-1 and TRBJ2-7, with a weak D call TRBD1 (6 bases). Germline CDR1 is SGHRS and CDR2 is YFSETQ. The CDR3 runs to 13 residues. The V and J ends lost 4 bases and 7 bases respectively, with 15 bases between them.

This rearrangement joins TRBV18 to TRBJ2-3, with 12 bases that match TRBD2. CDR3 length equals 16 residues. The ends lost 6 bases at V and 3 bases at J; junction bases unmatched: 7. Germline V gene data show CDR1 as KGHSH and CDR2 as LQKENI. CDR3 residues: CASSRLAGAPTDTQYF. The CDR3, as DNA: TGTGCCAGCTCGCGACTAGCGGGAGCCCCGACAGATACGCAGTATTTT.

J is TRBJ1-1 and V is TRBV5-6; maybe TRBD1 (6 bases). The germline gives CDR1 SGHDT, CDR2 YYEEEE. This CDR3 spans 16 amino acids. Trimming left V 1 base short and J 4 bases short, with 17 bases between. Here the CDR3 reads CASSLNSARGCTEAFF. The DNA for the CDR3 is TGTGCCAGCAGCTTGAATTCGGCCAGGGGTTGCACTGAAGCTTTCTTT.

This clone showed up just a few times. The chain recombines TRBV5-1 with TRBJ2-5; TRBD1 matches 7 bases. This CDR3 has 15 residues. Trimming removed 4 bases from V and 4 bases from J; junction bases left unmatched: 10. Germline-derived CDR1 and CDR2 are SGHRS and YFSETQ. Written as DNA, the CDR3 is TGCGCCAGCAGCCGTTTGCGACAGGGCGGAGAGACCCAGTACTTC. It codes for CASSRLRQGGETQYF.